The T cell receptor beta chain described here comes from a study of T cell responses to AZD1222 COVID-19 vaccine. Study outcomes and limitations: A reported finding is that nearly half of spike-specific TCRs target unmutated variant regions. The study sampled repertoires only after the peak T cell response. The breadth and depth of Spike-specific TCRs increased once two AZD1222 doses had been given.

Points on this clone: What it binds is not known.

CDR1 is MNHEY, CDR2 SVGAGI, per germline. The CDR3 has 14 amino acids. J gave up 8 bases and V 4 bases, and 5 bases lay outside the gene matches. This table comes from immunoSEQ multiplex PCR, and its TCRdb copy is limited to in-frame clones, with some not included. The sample has 120,000 or so clones, about nine tenths seen once; the top ten hold approximately 4.5%. This clonotype originated in an adult in good health. The sample in question was peripheral blood, obtained on day 0 of MenACWY control vaccination. The chain recombines TRBV6-5 with TRBJ1-4; 9 nucleotides align to TRBD1. CDR3 in amino acids: CASSSGQGSEKLFF. CDR3 nucleotides: TGTGCCAGCAGTTCGGGACAGGGTAGCGAAAAACTGTTTTTT.